A selection of T cell receptor beta chains follows, all from one sample in a study of T cell responses to AZD1222 COVID-19 vaccine. Generated by immunoSEQ multiplex PCR, the TCRdb table keeps only in-frame clones and is missing some. This sample carries over 25,000 clones, over 80% of them seen once, and the ten largest clones take roughly 8.1%. The sample was peripheral blood, taken 28 days after the second AZD1222 dose. Receptors originate from an adult who received the AZD1222 COVID-19 vaccine. Both conserved end residues are part of each CDR3. D genes are given only for firm matches. Expanded clones are given a class, and other clones once, few, many or no size at all.

TRBJ1-2 NA NA TRBV29-1 CSDRQAEGGYTF TGCAGCGACCGACAGGCGGAGGGTGGCTACACCTTC
TRBJ2-1 NA NA TRBV5-4 CASSLRGSYYNEQFF TGTGCCAGCAGCCTACGTGGTAGCTACTACAATGAGCAGTTCTTC
TRBJ1-3 NA TRBD1 TRBV7-9 CASSLVRGQSPGNTIYF TGTGCCAGCAGCTTAGTTAGGGGGCAATCCCCTGGAAACACCATATATTTT
TRBJ2-2 NA TRBD1 TRBV24-1 CATSESPGQGIRRTKSPNTGELFF TGTGCCACCAGTGAATCGCCGGGACAGGGCATAAGGAGGACTAAATCTCCGAACACCGGGGAGCTGTTTTTT
TRBJ1-5 NA TRBD1 TRBV19 CASQDRAMWHF TGTGCCAGTCAGGACAGGGCCATGTGGCATTTT
TRBJ1-1 once NA TRBV7-9 CASSFQENTEAFF TGTGCCAGCAGCTTCCAGGAGAACACTGAAGCTTTCTTT
TRBJ2-1 NA NA TRBV6-5 CASSRDSGHNEQFF TGTGCCAGCAGCCGGGACTCCGGCCACAATGAGCAGTTCTTC
TRBJ1-5 once NA TRBV5-4 CASSQDNQPQHF TGTGCCAGCAGCCAGGATAATCAGCCCCAGCATTTT
TRBJ2-7 NA TRBD1 TRBV4-3 CASSPGTARYEQYF TGCGCCAGCAGCCCCGGGACAGCAAGATACGAGCAGTACTTC
TRBJ1-6 NA TRBD1 TRBV3-1/TRBV3-2 CASSQGTGGAGGMGSPLHF TGTGCCAGCAGCCAAGGAACAGGGGGCGCCGGGGGTATGGGTTCACCCCTCCACTTT
TRBJ2-5 NA NA TRBV4-1 CASSPGRTTQETQYF TGCGCCAGCAGCCCCGGCCGGACTACCCAAGAGACCCAGTACTTC
TRBJ1-6 NA NA TRBV19 CASRYSYNSPLHF TGTGCCAGTCGATACTCCTATAATTCACCCCTCCACTTT
TRBJ2-7 few TRBD2 TRBV5-1 CASSLVTSGNYEQYF TGCGCCAGCAGCTTGGTAACTAGCGGGAACTACGAGCAGTACTTC
TRBJ1-5 NA NA TRBV7-6 CASSLDSGLYSNQPQHF TGTGCCAGCAGCTTAGACTCAGGGCTCTATAGCAATCAGCCCCAGCATTTT
TRBJ1-1 NA NA TRBV6-2/TRBV6-3 CASSWDNPNTEAFF TGTGCCAGCAGTTGGGACAACCCGAACACTGAAGCTTTCTTT
TRBJ2-3 once TRBD2 TRBV18 CASSLFTSGTDTQYF TGTGCCAGCTCACTTTTCACTAGCGGGACAGATACGCAGTATTTT
TRBJ2-1 NA NA TRBV7-8 CASSAGTPNNEQFF TGTGCCAGCAGCGCCGGGACACCTAACAATGAGCAGTTCTTC
TRBJ2-7 NA TRBD2 TRBV19 CASSIRGAGGPGEQYF TGTGCCAGTAGTATTAGAGGCGCGGGAGGGCCGGGTGAGCAGTACTTC
TRBJ1-2 NA NA TRBV5-1 CASSFGQVLDGYTF TGCGCCAGCAGCTTTGGTCAGGTCTTGGATGGCTACACCTTC
TRBJ2-2 few NA TRBV7-9 CASSLVGGANTGELFF TGTGCCAGCAGCTTAGTAGGAGGGGCGAACACCGGGGAGCTGTTTTTT
TRBJ2-1 once TRBD2 TRBV27 CASSLRGRESRNEQFF TGTGCCAGCAGTTTACGCGGGAGAGAAAGCCGCAATGAGCAGTTCTTC
TRBJ2-5 NA NA TRBV5-1 CASSLGPGGETQYF TGCGCCAGCAGTCTGGGACCCGGCGGGGAGACCCAGTACTTC
TRBJ2-6 NA NA TRBV6-5 CASSPPHSGANVLTF TGTGCCAGCAGCCCCCCCCACTCTGGGGCCAACGTCCTGACTTTC
TRBJ2-5 NA NA TRBV4-3 CASSQIVLGGVGQTQYF TGCGCCAGCAGCCAAATAGTTCTGGGGGGAGTCGGTCAGACCCAGTACTTC
TRBJ2-2 once TRBD1 TRBV6-4 CASSEQGDTGELFF TGTGCCAGCAGTGAACAGGGGGACACCGGGGAGCTGTTTTTT
TRBJ1-2 NA TRBD1 TRBV28 CASSMRDRGDYGYTF TGTGCCAGCAGTATGAGGGACAGGGGAGACTATGGCTACACCTTC
TRBJ2-6 NA TRBD1 TRBV6-1 CASSVKGASLGANVLTF TGTGCCAGCAGTGTAAAGGGGGCTTCTCTTGGGGCCAACGTCCTGACTTTC
TRBJ1-2 NA NA TRBV24-1 CATSDGPEYGYTF TGTGCCACCAGTGACGGACCGGAATATGGCTACACCTTC
TRBJ2-1 NA TRBD2 TRBV19 CASSVGLAGFRRPVNEQFF TGTGCCAGTAGTGTGGGACTAGCGGGATTCCGCCGGCCGGTCAATGAGCAGTTCTTC
TRBJ1-6 NA NA TRBV7-9 CASSPNPPPARENSPLHF TGTGCCAGCAGCCCAAATCCCCCCCCGGCCAGGGAGAATTCACCCCTCCACTTT
TRBJ1-5 NA NA TRBV6-5 CASSYFRGSQPQHF TGTGCCAGCAGTTACTTTCGGGGGAGTCAGCCCCAGCATTTT
TRBJ2-7 NA TRBD1 TRBV28 CASSPAPGTAYEQYF TGTGCCAGCAGTCCCGCCCCCGGGACAGCCTACGAGCAGTACTTC
TRBJ2-3 once TRBD2 TRBV24-1 CATTAGGSADTQYF TGTGCCACCACGGCGGGAGGTAGTGCAGATACGCAGTATTTT
TRBJ2-1 NA NA TRBV24-1 CATSDRHSSSYNEQFF TGTGCCACCAGTGATAGGCATTCGTCGTCCTACAATGAGCAGTTCTTC
TRBJ2-7 NA TRBD2 TRBV5-5 CASSRAGLARSYEQYF TGTGCCAGCAGCCGCGCAGGACTAGCGAGATCCTACGAGCAGTACTTC
TRBJ2-5 NA NA TRBV7-2 CASSAQETQYF TGTGCCAGCAGCGCCCAAGAGACCCAGTACTTC
TRBJ2-7 once TRBD1 TRBV27 CASSLSLPINRDREQYF TGTGCCAGCAGTTTATCACTACCGATTAACCGGGACAGAGAGCAGTACTTC
TRBJ1-1 NA NA TRBV19 CASSTGRGGQMNTEAFF TGTGCCAGTAGTACTGGTCGCGGGGGCCAAATGAACACTGAAGCTTTCTTT
TRBJ2-7 NA NA TRBV28 CASSLSAWRDYEQYF TGTGCCAGCAGTTTATCCGCCTGGCGAGACTACGAGCAGTACTTC
TRBJ1-1 NA NA TRBV28 CASTPPRHRNTEAFF TGTGCCAGCACTCCCCCGAGACACCGGAACACTGAAGCTTTCTTT
TRBJ2-5 NA TRBD1 TRBV4-3 CASSQIPGQGRETQYF TGCGCCAGCAGCCAAATACCCGGACAGGGCCGAGAGACCCAGTACTTC
TRBJ2-3 NA TRBD1 TRBV24-1 CATQQGTDTQYF TGTGCCACCCAACAGGGGACAGATACGCAGTATTTT
TRBJ2-1 NA TRBD2 TRBV7-2 CASSHSSGTYNEQFF TGTGCCAGCAGCCACTCTAGCGGGACATACAATGAGCAGTTCTTC
TRBJ2-3 NA NA TRBV30 CAHGAFTDTQYF TGTGCCCACGGGGCATTCACAGATACGCAGTATTTT
TRBJ1-1 NA NA TRBV5-1 CASSLAFSSNTEAFF TGCGCCAGCAGCTTGGCCTTCAGTAGTAACACTGAAGCTTTCTTT
TRBJ1-2 NA NA TRBV2 CASSGTGLGDGYTF TGTGCCAGCAGTGGGACCGGATTAGGGGATGGCTACACCTTC
TRBJ2-5 NA NA TRBV5-1 CASSLGLTHQETQYF TGCGCCAGCAGCTTGGGGCTGACCCACCAAGAGACCCAGTACTTC
TRBJ1-2 NA NA TRBV28 CASRIPGTPTGGYTF TGTGCCAGCAGGATTCCCGGGACCCCCACGGGGGGCTACACCTTC
TRBJ2-2 NA TRBD1 TRBV5-1 CASSLAFGQVNTGELFF TGCGCCAGCAGCTTGGCCTTTGGACAGGTGAACACCGGGGAGCTGTTTTTT
TRBJ1-3 NA NA TRBV6-1 CASSGQRVKPKGNTIYF TGTGCCAGCAGTGGCCAGAGGGTGAAACCAAAAGGAAACACCATATATTTT
TRBJ1-4 NA NA TRBV2 CASSDIQDNEKLFF TGTGCCAGCAGTGATATCCAGGATAATGAAAAACTGTTTTTT
TRBJ2-1 NA NA TRBV7-7 CASSLGVAGISTEEQFF TGTGCTAGCAGCTTGGGGGTGGCGGGGATATCTACTGAGGAGCAGTTCTTC
TRBJ1-2 NA NA TRBV10-1 CASIATKGDNYGYTF TGCGCCAGCATCGCAACGAAGGGGGATAACTATGGCTACACCTTC